A single T cell receptor beta chain is shown here with its context. It was RNA transcripts that yielded the amplified TCR beta CDR3 regions. First-round RT-PCR with HTBI primers amplified the TCR CDR3 region. TCRdb analysed the multiplex PCR reads with MiXCR anew, one entry per CDR3 protein. The sample consists of around 600,000 distinct CDR3 sequences, approximately 14% of them appearing once. The sample is drawn from a study of T cells in Graves' hyperthyroidism and ophthalmopathy. For the study at large: The authors collected peripheral blood at initial diagnosis, before any treatment.

The CDR3 spans 18 residues. Germline CDR1 SGDLS, CDR2 YYNGEE. Germline trimming cut 0 bases from V and 6 bases from J; bases unmatched to any gene: 12. Clinical Activity Scores of at least 3, NOSPECS grades of at least 4 and durations under 3 months characterized ophthalmopathy patients. Each diagnosis drew on symptoms, thyroxine, TRAb, thyroid ultrasound and orbital computed tomography findings. This receptor was identified in a woman aged 45-60 years with Graves' ophthalmopathy. The sequencing input was blood. The rearrangement joins TRBV9 to TRBJ1-2; 12 bases line up with TRBD1. The CDR3 region has the DNA TGTGCCAGCAGCGTAGCGGGGACAGGGGGCTGGACGGGACATGGCTACACCTTC. It codes for CASSVAGTGGWTGHGYTF. The complete variable domain, with remaining parts taken from reference TRBV9 and TRBJ1-2, reads DSGVTQTPKHLITATGQRVTLRCSPRSGDLSVYWYQQSLDQGLQFLIQYYNGEERAKGNILERFSAQQFPDLHSELNLSSLELGDSALYFCASSVAGTGGWTGHGYTFGSGTRLTVV.